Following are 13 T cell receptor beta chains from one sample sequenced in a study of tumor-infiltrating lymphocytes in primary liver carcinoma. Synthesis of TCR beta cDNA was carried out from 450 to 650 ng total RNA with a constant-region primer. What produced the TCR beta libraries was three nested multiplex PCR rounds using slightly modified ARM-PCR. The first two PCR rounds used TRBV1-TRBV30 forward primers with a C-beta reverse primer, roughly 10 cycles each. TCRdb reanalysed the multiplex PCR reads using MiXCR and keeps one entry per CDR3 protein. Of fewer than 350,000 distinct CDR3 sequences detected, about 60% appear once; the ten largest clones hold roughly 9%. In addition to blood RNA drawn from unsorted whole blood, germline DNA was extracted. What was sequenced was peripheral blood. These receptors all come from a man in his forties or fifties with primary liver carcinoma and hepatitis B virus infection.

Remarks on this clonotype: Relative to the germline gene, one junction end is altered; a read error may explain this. This CDR3 reads CVSSLSEKLFF. CDR3 coding DNA: TGTGTCAGCAGTTTATCCGAAAAACTGTTTTTT. The gene calls are TRBV12-3 or TRBV12-4 and TRBJ1-4; D unresolved. This CDR3 contains 11 residues.

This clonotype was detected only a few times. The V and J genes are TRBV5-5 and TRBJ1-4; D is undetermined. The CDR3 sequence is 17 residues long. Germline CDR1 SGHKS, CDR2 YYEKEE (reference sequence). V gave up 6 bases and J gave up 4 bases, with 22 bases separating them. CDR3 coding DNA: TGTGCCAGCACCCAAGAAGCGGCCTTCCTCGGTAATGAAAAACTGTTTTTT. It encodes CASTQEAAFLGNEKLFF.

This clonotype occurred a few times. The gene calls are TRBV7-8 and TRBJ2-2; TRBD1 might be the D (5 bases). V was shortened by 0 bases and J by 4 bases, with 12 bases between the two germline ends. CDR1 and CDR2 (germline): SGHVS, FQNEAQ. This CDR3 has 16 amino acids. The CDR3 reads CASSLALDRATGELFF. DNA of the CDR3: TGTGCCAGCAGCTTAGCTCTCGACAGAGCCACCGGGGAGCTGTTTTTT.

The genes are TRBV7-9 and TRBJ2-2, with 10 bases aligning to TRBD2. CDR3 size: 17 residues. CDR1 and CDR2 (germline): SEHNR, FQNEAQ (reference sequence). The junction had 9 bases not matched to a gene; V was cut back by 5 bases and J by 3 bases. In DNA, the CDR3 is TGTGCCAGCAGCCCAGGCCTAGCGGGAGAGTACACCGGGGAGCTGTTTTTT. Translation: CASSPGLAGEYTGELFF.

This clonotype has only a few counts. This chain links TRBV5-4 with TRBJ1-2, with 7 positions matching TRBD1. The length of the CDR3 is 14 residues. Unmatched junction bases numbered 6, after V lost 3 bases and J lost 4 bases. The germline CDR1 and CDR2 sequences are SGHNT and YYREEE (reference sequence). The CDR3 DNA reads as TGTGCCAGCAGCTCCAAGACAGGGCCCTATGGCTACACCTTC. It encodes CASSSKTGPYGYTF. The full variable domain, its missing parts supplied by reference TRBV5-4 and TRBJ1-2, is ETGVTQSPTHLIKTRGQQVTLRCSSQSGHNTVSWYQQALGQGPQFIFQYYREEENGRGNFPPRFSGLQFPNYSSELNVNALELDDSALYLCASSSKTGPYGYTFGSGTRLTVV.

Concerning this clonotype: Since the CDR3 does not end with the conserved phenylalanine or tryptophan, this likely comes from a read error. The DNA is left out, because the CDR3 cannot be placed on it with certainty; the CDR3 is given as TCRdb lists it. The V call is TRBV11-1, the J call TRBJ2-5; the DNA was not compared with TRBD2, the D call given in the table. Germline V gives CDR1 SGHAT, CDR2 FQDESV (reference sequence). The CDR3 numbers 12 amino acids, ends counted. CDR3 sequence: CASSLRGRAKYV.

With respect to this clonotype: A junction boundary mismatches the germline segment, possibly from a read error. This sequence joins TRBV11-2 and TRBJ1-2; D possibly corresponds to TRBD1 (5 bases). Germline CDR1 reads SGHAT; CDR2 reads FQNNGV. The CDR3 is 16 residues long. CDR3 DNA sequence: TGTGCCAGCAGCCAACCTATGACAGTGAAGAATTATGACTACACCTTC. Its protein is CASSQPMTVKNYDYTF.

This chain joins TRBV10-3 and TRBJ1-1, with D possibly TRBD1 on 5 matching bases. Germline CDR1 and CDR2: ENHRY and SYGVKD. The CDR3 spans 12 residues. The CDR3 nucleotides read TGTGGCAGCCGGGACTGGGACACTGAAGCTTTCTTT. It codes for CGSRDWDTEAFF.

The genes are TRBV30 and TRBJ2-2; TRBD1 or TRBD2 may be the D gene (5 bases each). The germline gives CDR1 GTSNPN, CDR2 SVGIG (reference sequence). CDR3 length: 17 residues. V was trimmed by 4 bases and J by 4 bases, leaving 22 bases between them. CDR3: CAWNPHRRVGGTGELFF. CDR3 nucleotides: TGTGCCTGGAACCCCCACAGGCGGGTGGGCGGCACCGGGGAGCTGTTTTTT. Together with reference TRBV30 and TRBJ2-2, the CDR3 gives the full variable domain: SQTIHQWPATLVQPVGSPLSLECTVEGTSNPNLYWYRQAAGRGLQLLFYSVGIGQISSEVPQNLSASRPQDRQFILSSKKLLLSDSGFYLCAWNPHRRVGGTGELFFGEGSRLTVL.

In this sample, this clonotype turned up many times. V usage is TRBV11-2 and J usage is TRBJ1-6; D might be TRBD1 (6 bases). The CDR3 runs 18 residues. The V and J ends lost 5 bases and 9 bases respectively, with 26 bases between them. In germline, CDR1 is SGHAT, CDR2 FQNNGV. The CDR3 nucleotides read TGTGCCAGCAGCCAATTCCGGGACACCCTCGAGTTGCCTTCACCCCTCCACTTT. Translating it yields CASSQFRDTLELPSPLHF.

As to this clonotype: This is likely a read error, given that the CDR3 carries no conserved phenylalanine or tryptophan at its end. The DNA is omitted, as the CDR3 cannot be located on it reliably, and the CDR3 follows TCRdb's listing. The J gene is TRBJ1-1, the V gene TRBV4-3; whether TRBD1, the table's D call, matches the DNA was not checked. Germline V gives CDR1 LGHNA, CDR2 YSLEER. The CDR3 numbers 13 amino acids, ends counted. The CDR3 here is CASSPRPGAETFS.

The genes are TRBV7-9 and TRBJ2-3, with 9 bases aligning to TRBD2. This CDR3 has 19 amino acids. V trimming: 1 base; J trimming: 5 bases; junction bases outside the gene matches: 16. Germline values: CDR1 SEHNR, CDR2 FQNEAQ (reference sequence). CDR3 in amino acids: CASSLDWEASGIRVDTQYF. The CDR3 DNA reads TGTGCCAGCAGCTTAGATTGGGAAGCTAGCGGGATAAGGGTAGATACGCAGTATTTT. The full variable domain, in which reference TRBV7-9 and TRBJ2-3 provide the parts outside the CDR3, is DTGVSQNPRHKITKRGQNVTFRCDPISEHNRLYWYRQTLGQGPEFLTYFQNEAQLEKSRLLSDRFSAERPKGSFSTLEIQRTEQGDSAMYLCASSLDWEASGIRVDTQYFGPGTRLTVL.

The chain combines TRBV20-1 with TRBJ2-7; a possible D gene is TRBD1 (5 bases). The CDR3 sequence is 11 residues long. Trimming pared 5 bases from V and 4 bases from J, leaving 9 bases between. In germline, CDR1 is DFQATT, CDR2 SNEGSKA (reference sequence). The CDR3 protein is CSAEGVYEQYV. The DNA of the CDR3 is TGCAGTGCTGAAGGGGTGTACGAGCAGTACGTC.